These T cell receptor beta chains were read from a single sample in a study of T-cell memory formation after mild COVID-19. TCRdb processed the 5' RACE reads anew with MiXCR; each CDR3 protein has one entry. The data show 350,000 to 400,000 distinct CDR3 sequences, under 25% seen once. Specimen: PBMCs or a T cell subset sorted from them (not recorded which). The receptor source for this set is an adult woman who had mild COVID-19 (a few samples of this study predate the infection). Cell type and time point are not known. CDR3s leave out the opening cysteine and the closing phenylalanine or tryptophan. The D gene is left open where the match is weak.

d_call | v_call | cdr3_aa
. | TRBV25-1 | ASRDITTYEQY
TRBD1 | TRBV12-3/TRBV12-4 | ASSFVGQGSTEAF
. | TRBV3-1 | ASSRTSNTEAF
TRBD1 | TRBV6-1 | ASSESRGQDGYT
. | TRBV6-6 | ASSYPHRREGELF
. | TRBV7-3 | ASSIQRNTEAF
. | TRBV4-3 | ASSRLRGQGNTGELF
TRBD2 | TRBV5-1 | ASSSATSGKYNEQF
. | TRBV11-1 | ASSFLFQGSTDTQY
TRBD2 | TRBV30 | AWSVLAGVSDTQY
. | TRBV7-2 | ASSPDMWRSSYEQY
TRBD2 | TRBV7-2 | ASSTRLAGSTDTQY
TRBD2 | TRBV9 | ASSVATSGLDTQY
. | TRBV5-6 | ASSLDGGIAPRDTEAF
TRBD2 | TRBV7-8 | ASSPKRDRTDTQY
TRBD2 | TRBV6-1 | ASRVAGGGPQETQY
. | TRBV24-1 | ATSDLRGDTQY
. | TRBV5-6 | ASSPLRGMNTEAF
TRBD2 | TRBV15 | ATSRVGLAGVDEQF
TRBD2 | TRBV30 | AWSGRAGSTDTQY
TRBD1 | TRBV7-8 | ASSYTTGDGEQY
TRBD2 | TRBV7-2 | ASSLTPWGGLAGHEQY
. | TRBV20-1 | SADVGGAGEKLF
. | TRBV7-3 | ASSLTSGSQYGYT
. | TRBV4-2 | ASSQDGGNTIY
. | TRBV4-3 | AITAAPKERRYEQY
. | TRBV30 | AWSVGGNNEQF
. | TRBV7-9 | ASSLRGRTYNEQF
. | TRBV20-1 | SARQALEGHLGYT
. | TRBV27 | ASSSILAETQY
. | TRBV6-6 | AILGGLGNYGYT